A selection of T cell receptor beta chains follows, all from one sample in a study of blood T cell repertoires in COVID-19. Measured with immunoSEQ multiplex PCR; TCRdb has only the in-frame clones, and not every one. The sample includes 150,000 to 200,000 clones, over 75% seen only once; the top ten take over 10%. Material for sequencing was peripheral blood. Receptors originate from an older man who had recovered from COVID-19. CDR3s include the opening cysteine and the closing phenylalanine or tryptophan. The order of the fields is CDR3 length, clone size, J gene, D gene, V gene, CDR3 protein, CDR3 DNA. The D gene is left open where the match is weak. Part of the rows lack a size; the others show once, few, many or a class for expanded clones.

CDR3 length: 15; clone size: -; J gene: TRBJ1-4; D gene: TRBD1; V gene: TRBV4-1; CDR3 protein: CASSHGWDRGEKLFF; CDR3 DNA: TGCGCCAGCAGCCATGGTTGGGACAGGGGAGAAAAACTGTTTTTT
CDR3 length: 15; clone size: -; J gene: TRBJ2-3; D gene: TRBD2; V gene: TRBV28; CDR3 protein: CASSSPIAGPDTQYF; CDR3 DNA: TGTGCCAGCAGTTCACCCATAGCGGGACCAGATACGCAGTATTTT
CDR3 length: 15; clone size: few; J gene: TRBJ1-3; D gene: -; V gene: TRBV7-2; CDR3 protein: CASSLASFSGNTIYF; CDR3 DNA: TGTGCCAGCAGCTTAGCGAGTTTCTCTGGAAACACCATATATTTT
CDR3 length: 17; clone size: -; J gene: TRBJ2-1; D gene: TRBD2; V gene: TRBV28; CDR3 protein: CASSLATGTTAYNEQFF; CDR3 DNA: TGTGCCAGCAGTTTGGCGACCGGGACTACAGCCTACAATGAGCAGTTCTTC
CDR3 length: 13; clone size: -; J gene: TRBJ2-5; D gene: TRBD2; V gene: TRBV29-1; CDR3 protein: CSAPQAGEKTQYF; CDR3 DNA: TGCAGCGCCCCCCAAGCGGGAGAGAAGACCCAGTACTTC
CDR3 length: 15; clone size: once; J gene: TRBJ2-3; D gene: TRBD2; V gene: TRBV11-2; CDR3 protein: CASSALSGRTREEHF; CDR3 DNA: TGTGCCAGCAGCGCTCTCAGCGGGAGGACCCGAGAGGAGCATTTT
CDR3 length: 14; clone size: once; J gene: TRBJ1-6; D gene: -; V gene: TRBV5-5; CDR3 protein: CASSLGSVDSPLHF; CDR3 DNA: TGTGCCAGCAGCTTGGGGTCGGTAGATTCACCCCTCCACTTT
CDR3 length: 14; clone size: -; J gene: TRBJ2-7; D gene: TRBD1; V gene: TRBV6-5; CDR3 protein: CASTRTGGNYEQYF; CDR3 DNA: TGTGCCAGCACGCGGACAGGGGGCAACTACGAGCAGTACTTC
CDR3 length: 11; clone size: many; J gene: TRBJ2-7; D gene: -; V gene: TRBV28; CDR3 protein: CASSEDYEQYF; CDR3 DNA: TGTGCCAGCAGCGAGGACTACGAGCAGTACTTC
CDR3 length: 16; clone size: few; J gene: TRBJ2-2; D gene: TRBD1; V gene: TRBV19; CDR3 protein: CASSIFGTVNTGELFF; CDR3 DNA: TGTGCCAGTAGTATATTTGGGACAGTGAACACCGGGGAGCTGTTTTTT
CDR3 length: 16; clone size: -; J gene: TRBJ2-7; D gene: TRBD2; V gene: TRBV5-8; CDR3 protein: CASSPPLTSGGGEQYF; CDR3 DNA: TGTGCCAGCAGTCCCCCTCTGACTAGCGGAGGGGGCGAGCAGTACTTC
CDR3 length: 15; clone size: -; J gene: TRBJ2-3; D gene: TRBD2; V gene: TRBV19; CDR3 protein: CASRRPGGSTDTQYF; CDR3 DNA: TGTGCCAGTAGGAGACCGGGGGGTAGCACAGATACGCAGTATTTT
CDR3 length: 14; clone size: -; J gene: TRBJ2-7; D gene: -; V gene: TRBV5-4; CDR3 protein: CASSLEVVTYEQYF; CDR3 DNA: TGTGCCAGCAGCTTGGAAGTAGTAACCTACGAGCAGTACTTC
CDR3 length: 15; clone size: -; J gene: TRBJ1-2; D gene: -; V gene: TRBV7-9; CDR3 protein: CASSLGQAGNYGYTF; CDR3 DNA: TGTGCCAGCAGCTTGGGCCAGGCGGGGAACTATGGCTACACCTTC
CDR3 length: 15; clone size: -; J gene: TRBJ2-3; D gene: -; V gene: TRBV7-9; CDR3 protein: CASSSPPGGTDTQYF; CDR3 DNA: TGTGCCAGCAGCTCCCCCCCGGGGGGCACAGATACGCAGTATTTT
CDR3 length: 17; clone size: -; J gene: TRBJ1-4; D gene: -; V gene: TRBV5-3; CDR3 protein: CARSLLLTNTTNEKLFF; CDR3 DNA: TGTGCCAGAAGCCTGCTACTGACAAACACAACTAATGAAAAACTGTTTTTT
CDR3 length: 13; clone size: -; J gene: TRBJ2-1; D gene: TRBD1; V gene: TRBV9; CDR3 protein: CASSVTGVGEQFF; CDR3 DNA: TGTGCCAGCAGCGTGACAGGGGTAGGAGAGCAGTTCTTC
CDR3 length: 15; clone size: -; J gene: TRBJ2-1; D gene: TRBD1; V gene: TRBV11-3; CDR3 protein: CASSHFGGQGNEQFF; CDR3 DNA: TGTGCCAGCAGCCATTTCGGGGGACAGGGGAATGAGCAGTTCTTC
CDR3 length: 16; clone size: -; J gene: TRBJ2-7; D gene: TRBD2; V gene: TRBV19; CDR3 protein: CASSHDPSGSSYEQYF; CDR3 DNA: TGTGCCAGTAGCCACGATCCTAGCGGGAGTTCCTACGAGCAGTACTTC
CDR3 length: 16; clone size: -; J gene: TRBJ1-5; D gene: -; V gene: TRBV7-2; CDR3 protein: CASSLVRGLSNQPQHF; CDR3 DNA: TGTGCCAGCAGCTTAGTTAGAGGTCTTAGCAATCAGCCCCAGCATTTT
CDR3 length: 15; clone size: -; J gene: TRBJ1-2; D gene: TRBD1; V gene: TRBV5-1; CDR3 protein: CASSLTGVGTYGYTF; CDR3 DNA: TGCGCCAGCAGCTTGACAGGGGTGGGGACCTATGGCTACACCTTC
CDR3 length: 15; clone size: -; J gene: TRBJ1-2; D gene: -; V gene: TRBV6-6; CDR3 protein: CASSSNTGYGYGYTF; CDR3 DNA: TGTGCCAGCAGTTCCAACACAGGGTACGGCTATGGCTACACCTTC
CDR3 length: 16; clone size: few; J gene: TRBJ2-7; D gene: TRBD2; V gene: TRBV3-1/TRBV3-2; CDR3 protein: CASSQVVASGTDEQYF; CDR3 DNA: TGTGCCAGCAGCCAAGTGGTGGCTAGCGGGACGGACGAGCAGTACTTC
CDR3 length: 14; clone size: once; J gene: TRBJ2-1; D gene: -; V gene: TRBV6-6; CDR3 protein: CASRSGVAEDEQFF; CDR3 DNA: TGTGCCAGCAGATCCGGTGTCGCGGAGGATGAGCAGTTCTTC
CDR3 length: 15; clone size: -; J gene: TRBJ2-3; D gene: TRBD1; V gene: TRBV7-2; CDR3 protein: CASSPQGANTDTQYF; CDR3 DNA: TGTGCCAGCAGCCCACAGGGGGCAAACACAGATACGCAGTATTTT
CDR3 length: 17; clone size: -; J gene: TRBJ2-1; D gene: TRBD2; V gene: TRBV11-2; CDR3 protein: CASSPGLAGAAGNEQFF; CDR3 DNA: TGTGCCAGCAGCCCGGGACTAGCGGGAGCCGCAGGCAATGAGCAGTTCTTC